This is a list of T cell receptor beta chains from one sample in a study of cytomegalovirus exposure and HLA in healthy donors. Data came from immunoSEQ multiplex PCR; TCRdb stores just in-frame clones and leaves some out. This table holds some 140,000 clones, 79% found once. The material sequenced was PBMCs. These receptors came from a male donor in good health and CMV-seronegative. Each CDR3 is given with its conserved first and last residue. Fields, in order: J gene, D gene, V gene, clone size, CDR3 protein, CDR3 DNA. The D gene is left open where the match is weak. Rows give clone size only sometimes, using once, few, many, or a class for an expanded clone.

>TRBJ1-2|NA|TRBV12-5|once
CASGLVRHLQGYTF
TGTGCTAGTGGTTTGGTACGCCACCTCCAGGGCTACACCTTC
>TRBJ2-3|NA|TRBV6-6|NA
CASSKGGTSTDTQYF
TGTGCCAGCAGTAAGGGGGGGACTAGCACAGATACGCAGTATTTT
>TRBJ1-2|NA|TRBV7-2|NA
CASSENSGSTNYGYTF
TGTGCCAGCAGCGAAAACTCGGGGAGTACTAACTATGGCTACACCTTC
>TRBJ2-3|NA|TRBV6-1|NA
CASSEPGLGTDTQYF
TGTGCCAGCAGTGAGCCGGGACTTGGCACAGATACGCAGTATTTT
>TRBJ1-5|NA|TRBV19|NA
CASSIRGINQPQHF
TGTGCCAGTAGTATTCGGGGGATCAATCAGCCCCAGCATTTT
>TRBJ2-7|TRBD1|TRBV5-5|NA
CASSLADRVTYEQYF
TGTGCCAGCAGCTTAGCGGACAGGGTAACCTACGAGCAGTACTTC
>TRBJ1-1|NA|TRBV7-8|few
CASSLYSGVNTEAFF
TGTGCCAGCAGCTTATACTCCGGGGTGAACACTGAAGCTTTCTTT
>TRBJ1-2|TRBD1|TRBV6-5|NA
CASSPGQLYGYTF
TGTGCCAGCAGCCCGGGACAGCTCTATGGCTACACCTTC
>TRBJ2-5|TRBD2|TRBV7-9|NA
CASSVTSGGVETQYF
TGTGCCAGCAGCGTGACTAGCGGGGGGGTCGAGACCCAGTACTTC
>TRBJ2-5|NA|TRBV5-1|few
CASTPSRGPQETQYF
TGCGCCAGCACCCCGTCGCGGGGGCCCCAAGAGACCCAGTACTTC
>TRBJ1-2|TRBD1|TRBV29-1|few
CSVELGRGLKGYTF
TGCAGCGTTGAACTGGGCAGGGGGCTTAAGGGCTACACCTTC
>TRBJ2-5|TRBD1|TRBV5-1|NA
CASSSQGDEETQYF
TGCGCCAGCAGCTCACAGGGGGATGAGGAGACCCAGTACTTC
>TRBJ2-1|TRBD2|TRBV7-2|NA
CASSLLGLAGGQFF
TGTGCCAGCAGCTTACTGGGACTAGCGGGGGGGCAGTTCTTC
>TRBJ1-2|TRBD1|TRBV29-1|NA
CSVYDRGYGYTF
TGCAGCGTTTACGACAGGGGCTATGGCTACACCTTC
>TRBJ1-5|TRBD1|TRBV5-6|few
CASSFRTGPNQPQHF
TGTGCCAGCAGCTTTCGGACAGGGCCCAATCAGCCCCAGCATTTT
>TRBJ2-1|NA|TRBV9|NA
CASSVGGLNYNEQFF
TGTGCCAGCAGCGTAGGAGGGCTTAACTACAATGAGCAGTTCTTC
>TRBJ1-1|TRBD1|TRBV29-1|NA
CSVTSTGGTEAFF
TGCAGCGTGACGTCGACAGGGGGGACTGAAGCTTTCTTT
>TRBJ1-4|NA|TRBV11-3|NA
CASSPPGRNEKLFF
TGTGCCAGCAGCCCCCCGGGGAGAAATGAAAAACTGTTTTTT
>TRBJ2-1|NA|TRBV4-1|few
CASSQDPSLAGREYNEQFF
TGCGCCAGCAGCCAAGATCCGTCTCTGGCCGGTCGGGAGTACAATGAGCAGTTCTTC
>TRBJ2-2|NA|TRBV11-1|NA
CASSFLPQGLTGELFF
TGTGCCAGCAGCTTTCTACCACAGGGTCTCACCGGGGAGCTGTTTTTT
>TRBJ1-4|NA|TRBV6-5|few
CASSPWTEANEKLFF
TGTGCCAGCAGTCCATGGACAGAGGCTAATGAAAAACTGTTTTTT
>TRBJ2-5|TRBD2|TRBV2|NA
CASSVRLAGDDEETQYF
TGTGCCAGCAGTGTACGACTAGCGGGAGACGACGAGGAGACCCAGTACTTC
>TRBJ1-6|TRBD1|TRBV30|NA
CAWSRQGNSPLHF
TGTGCCTGGAGTCGACAGGGGAATTCACCCCTCCACTTT